The subject of this entry is one T cell receptor (beta chain). As yet, its antigen is unknown. This specimen comes from a study of cytomegalovirus exposure and HLA in healthy donors. These donors, healthy bone marrow donors, were studied. The study ran its PCR with 60 Vbeta and 13 Jbeta primers. Sequencing was performed with immunoSEQ multiplex PCR; in TCRdb, only in-frame clones are kept and a portion is missing. The sample shows 150,000 to 200,000 clones, 60% to 80% of them seen only once. Study conclusions and caveats: TCR beta chains numbering under 200 were designated cytomegalovirus-associated. Cytomegalovirus status was reportedly diagnosed by the classifier with high specificity and sensitivity.

Sequenced sample: PBMCs. This clonotype was sampled from a female donor in good health and CMV-seronegative.

This CDR3 is CASSPGQGGNIQYF. In DNA form, the CDR3 reads TGTGCCAGCAGCCCAGGACAGGGAGGAAACATTCAGTACTTC. The V gene is TRBV5-6, the J gene TRBJ2-4; 8 nucleotides match TRBD1. Per the germline V gene, CDR1 is SGHDT and CDR2 is YYEEEE. CDR3 length: 14 residues. V dropped 4 bases and J dropped 6; count of bases not matched to a gene: 6. The variable domain in full, with the rest retrieved from reference TRBV5-6 and TRBJ2-4, is DAGVTQSPTHLIKTRGQQVTLRCSPKSGHDTVSWYQQALGQGPQFIFQYYEEEERQRGNFPDRFSGHQFPNYSSELNVNALLLGDSALYLCASSPGQGGNIQYFGAGTRLSVL.